This TCR beta chain was profiled in a study of T cells in Graves' hyperthyroidism and ophthalmopathy. Template material for amplifying TCR beta CDR3 regions consisted of RNA transcripts. First-round RT-PCR of the TCR CDR3 relied on the HTBI primer set. TCRdb re-called the multiplex PCR reads through MiXCR, storing one row per CDR3 protein. Of hundreds of thousands of distinct CDR3 sequences in the sample, 15% to 20% are singletons; the top ten hold 3% to 4%. Diagnoses were established using clinical symptoms, serum thyroxine and TRAb, thyroid ultrasound and orbital computed tomography. In germline, CDR1 is SGHNT, CDR2 YENEEA. There are 16 residues in the CDR3. The junction had 12 bases not matched to a gene; V was cut back by 5 bases and J by 9 bases.

The chain employs TRBV11-3 and TRBJ2-7, with 14 bases matching TRBD2. Material: blood. This receptor was obtained from a woman aged 25 to 39 with Graves' hyperthyroidism. The CDR3 loop is CASSKYGTSGREGQYF. The CDR3 nucleotides read TGTGCCAGCAGCAAATACGGGACTAGCGGGAGAGAGGGGCAGTACTTC.